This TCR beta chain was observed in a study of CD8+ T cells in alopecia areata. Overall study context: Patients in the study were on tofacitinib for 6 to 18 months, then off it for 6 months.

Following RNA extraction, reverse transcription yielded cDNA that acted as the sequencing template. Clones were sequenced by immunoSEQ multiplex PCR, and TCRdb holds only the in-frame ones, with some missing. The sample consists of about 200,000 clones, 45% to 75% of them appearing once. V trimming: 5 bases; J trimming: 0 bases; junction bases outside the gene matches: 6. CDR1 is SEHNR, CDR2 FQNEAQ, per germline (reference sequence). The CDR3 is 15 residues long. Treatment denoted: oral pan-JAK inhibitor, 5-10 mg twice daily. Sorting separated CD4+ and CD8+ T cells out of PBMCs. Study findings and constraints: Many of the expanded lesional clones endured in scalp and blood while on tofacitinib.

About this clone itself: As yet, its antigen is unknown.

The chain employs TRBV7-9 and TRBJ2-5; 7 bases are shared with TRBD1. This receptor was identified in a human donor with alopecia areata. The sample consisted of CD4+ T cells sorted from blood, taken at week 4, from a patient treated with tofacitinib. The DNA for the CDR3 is TGTGCCAGCAGCGACAGGGATTGGTACCAAGAGACCCAGTACTTC. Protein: CASSDRDWYQETQYF.